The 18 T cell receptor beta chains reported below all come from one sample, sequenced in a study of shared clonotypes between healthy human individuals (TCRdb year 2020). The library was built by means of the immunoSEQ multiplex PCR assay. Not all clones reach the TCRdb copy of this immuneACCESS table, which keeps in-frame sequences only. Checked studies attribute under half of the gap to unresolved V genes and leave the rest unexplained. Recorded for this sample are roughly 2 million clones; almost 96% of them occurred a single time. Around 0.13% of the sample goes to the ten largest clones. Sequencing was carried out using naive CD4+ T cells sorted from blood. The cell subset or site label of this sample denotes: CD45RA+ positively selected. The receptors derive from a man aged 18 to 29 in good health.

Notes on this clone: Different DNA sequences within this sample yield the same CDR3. CDR3 coding DNA: TGTGCCAGCAGCGCACAGGGGGGGACAGATACGCAGTATTTT. The encoded protein is CASSAQGGTDTQYF. The J gene is TRBJ2-3, the V gene TRBV9; tentatively, D is TRBD1 (8 bases). V lost 3 bases and J lost 3, with 11 bases in between. The CDR3 is made up of 14 amino acids. Germline values: CDR1 SGDLS, CDR2 YYNGEE.

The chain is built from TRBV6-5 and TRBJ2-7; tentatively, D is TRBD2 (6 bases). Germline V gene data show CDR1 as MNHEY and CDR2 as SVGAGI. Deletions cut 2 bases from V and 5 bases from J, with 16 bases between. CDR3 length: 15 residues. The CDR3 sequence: CASSYTGVGNDEQYF. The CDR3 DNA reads TGTGCCAGCAGTTACACGGGAGTGGGTAATGACGAGCAGTACTTC.

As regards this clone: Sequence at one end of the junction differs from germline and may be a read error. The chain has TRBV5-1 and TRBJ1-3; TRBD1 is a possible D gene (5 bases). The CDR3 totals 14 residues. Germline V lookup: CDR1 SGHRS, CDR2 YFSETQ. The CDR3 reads CASSSGMSGDTIYF. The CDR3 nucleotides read TGCGCCAGCAGCTCAGGGATGTCTGGAGACACCATATATTTT.

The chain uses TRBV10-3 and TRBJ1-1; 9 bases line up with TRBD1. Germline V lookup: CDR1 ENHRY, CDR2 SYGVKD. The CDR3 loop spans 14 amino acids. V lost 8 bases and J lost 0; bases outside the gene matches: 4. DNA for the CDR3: TGTGCCATCTGGACAGGGGATATGAACACTGAAGCTTTCTTT. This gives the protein CAIWTGDMNTEAFF.

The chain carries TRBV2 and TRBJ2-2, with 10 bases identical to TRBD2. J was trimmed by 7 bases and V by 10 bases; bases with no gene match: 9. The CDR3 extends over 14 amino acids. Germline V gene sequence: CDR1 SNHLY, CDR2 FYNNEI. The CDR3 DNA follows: TGTGCCACCGAGGCCGGGACTAGCGTCGGGGAGCTGTTTTTT. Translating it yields CATEAGTSVGELFF. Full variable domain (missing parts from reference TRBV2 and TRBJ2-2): EPEVTQTPSHQVTQMGQEVILRCVPISNHLYFYWYRQILGQKVEFLVSFYNNEISEKSEIFDDQFSVERPDGSNFTLKIRSTKLEDSAMYFCATEAGTSVGELFFGEGSRLTVL.

CDR3 loop: CAISSRGRASLSTDTQYF. CDR3 sequence (DNA): TGTGCCATCAGTTCAAGAGGCAGGGCATCCCTTAGCACAGATACGCAGTATTTT. The V gene is TRBV10-3, the J gene TRBJ2-3; D perhaps matches TRBD1 (5 bases). Germline CDR1 ENHRY, CDR2 SYGVKD. Trimming shortened V by 5 bases and J by 0 bases, and 21 bases separated the two germline ends. The CDR3 is made up of 18 amino acids.

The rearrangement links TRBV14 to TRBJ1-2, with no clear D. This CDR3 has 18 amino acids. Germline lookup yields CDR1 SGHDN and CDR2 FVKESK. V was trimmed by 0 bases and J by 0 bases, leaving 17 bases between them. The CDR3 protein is CASSQDRGSRASNYGYTF. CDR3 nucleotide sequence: TGTGCCAGCAGCCAAGATCGGGGATCTAGGGCCTCTAACTATGGCTACACCTTC.

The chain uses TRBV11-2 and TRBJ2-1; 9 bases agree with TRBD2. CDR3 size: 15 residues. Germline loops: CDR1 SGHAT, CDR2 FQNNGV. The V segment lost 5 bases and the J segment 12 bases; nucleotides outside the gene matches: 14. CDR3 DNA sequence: TGTGCCAGCAGCCCGGGGACTAGCAGTTCTATTCGGCAGTTCTTC. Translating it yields CASSPGTSSSIRQFF.

CDR3 DNA: TGTGCCAGCTCACTGGCAGAAACCTATGGCTACACCTTC. Translating it yields CASSLAETYGYTF. The V call is TRBV18, the J call TRBJ1-2; D call uncertain. Trimming removed 4 bases from V and 4 bases from J, with 10 bases in between. This CDR3 has 13 amino acids. Germline V gives CDR1 KGHSH, CDR2 LQKENI.

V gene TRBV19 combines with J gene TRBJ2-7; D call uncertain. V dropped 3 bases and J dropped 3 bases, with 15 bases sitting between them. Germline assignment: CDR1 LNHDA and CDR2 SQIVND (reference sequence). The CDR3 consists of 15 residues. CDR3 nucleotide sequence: TGTGCCAGTAGTATTCAGGATTCCTACGACTACGAGCAGTACTTC. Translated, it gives CASSIQDSYDYEQYF.

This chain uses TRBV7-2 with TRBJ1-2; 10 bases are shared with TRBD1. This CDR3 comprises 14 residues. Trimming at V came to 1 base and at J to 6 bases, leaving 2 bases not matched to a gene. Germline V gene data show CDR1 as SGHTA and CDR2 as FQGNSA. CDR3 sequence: CASSLDGTGDGYTF. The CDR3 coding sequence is TGTGCCAGCAGCTTAGATGGGACAGGGGATGGCTACACCTTC.

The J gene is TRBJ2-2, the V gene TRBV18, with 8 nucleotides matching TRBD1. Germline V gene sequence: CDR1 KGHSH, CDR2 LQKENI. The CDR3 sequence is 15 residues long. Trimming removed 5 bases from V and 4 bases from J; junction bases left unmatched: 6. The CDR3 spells CASSTGGTSTGELFF. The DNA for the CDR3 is TGTGCCAGCTCAACAGGGGGAACTTCCACCGGGGAGCTGTTTTTT. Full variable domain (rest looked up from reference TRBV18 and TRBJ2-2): NAGVMQNPRHLVRRRGQEARLRCSPMKGHSHVYWYRQLPEEGLKFMVYLQKENIIDESGMPKERFSAEFPKEGPSILRIQQVVRGDSAAYFCASSTGGTSTGELFFGEGSRLTVL.

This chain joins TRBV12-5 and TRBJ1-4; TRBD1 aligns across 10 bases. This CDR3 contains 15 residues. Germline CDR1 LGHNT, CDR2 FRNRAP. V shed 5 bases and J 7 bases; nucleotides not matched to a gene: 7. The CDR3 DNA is TGTGCTAGTGGTCCGGGGACAGGGGTCAGTGAAAAACTGTTTTTT. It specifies CASGPGTGVSEKLFF.

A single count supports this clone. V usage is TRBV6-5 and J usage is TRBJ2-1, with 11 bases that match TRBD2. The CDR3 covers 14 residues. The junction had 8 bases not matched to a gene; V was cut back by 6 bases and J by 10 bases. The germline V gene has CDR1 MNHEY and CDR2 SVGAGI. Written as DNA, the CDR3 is TGTGCCAGCAGACCCACTAGCGGGGGACGCGAGCAGTTCTTC. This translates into CASRPTSGGREQFF.

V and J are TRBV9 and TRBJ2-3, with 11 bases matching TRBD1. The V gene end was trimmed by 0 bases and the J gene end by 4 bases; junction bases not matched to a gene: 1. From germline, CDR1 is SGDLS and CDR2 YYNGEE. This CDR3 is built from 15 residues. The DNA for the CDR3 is TGTGCCAGCAGCGTAGTGGGACAGGGGGCAGATACGCAGTATTTT. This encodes CASSVVGQGADTQYF.

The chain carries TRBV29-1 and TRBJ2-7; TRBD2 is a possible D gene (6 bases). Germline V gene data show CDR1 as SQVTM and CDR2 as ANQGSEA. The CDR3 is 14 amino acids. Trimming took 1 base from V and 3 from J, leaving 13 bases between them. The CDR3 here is CSVEVLSSVYEQYF. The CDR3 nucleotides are TGCAGCGTTGAAGTCTTGTCTAGCGTCTACGAGCAGTACTTC.

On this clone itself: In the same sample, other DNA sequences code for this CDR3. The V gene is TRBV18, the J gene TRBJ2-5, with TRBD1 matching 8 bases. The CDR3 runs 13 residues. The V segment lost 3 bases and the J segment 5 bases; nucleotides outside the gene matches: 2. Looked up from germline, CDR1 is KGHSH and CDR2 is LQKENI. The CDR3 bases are TGTGCCAGCTCACCGGGACAGGTGGAGACCCAGTACTTC. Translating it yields CASSPGQVETQYF.

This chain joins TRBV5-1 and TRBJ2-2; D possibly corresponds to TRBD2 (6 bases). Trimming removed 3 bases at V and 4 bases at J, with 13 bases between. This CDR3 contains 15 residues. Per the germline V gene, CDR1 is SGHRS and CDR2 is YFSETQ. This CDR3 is CASSSGGVITGELFF. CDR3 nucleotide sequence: TGCGCCAGCAGCTCCGGGGGTGTCATCACCGGGGAGCTGTTTTTT.